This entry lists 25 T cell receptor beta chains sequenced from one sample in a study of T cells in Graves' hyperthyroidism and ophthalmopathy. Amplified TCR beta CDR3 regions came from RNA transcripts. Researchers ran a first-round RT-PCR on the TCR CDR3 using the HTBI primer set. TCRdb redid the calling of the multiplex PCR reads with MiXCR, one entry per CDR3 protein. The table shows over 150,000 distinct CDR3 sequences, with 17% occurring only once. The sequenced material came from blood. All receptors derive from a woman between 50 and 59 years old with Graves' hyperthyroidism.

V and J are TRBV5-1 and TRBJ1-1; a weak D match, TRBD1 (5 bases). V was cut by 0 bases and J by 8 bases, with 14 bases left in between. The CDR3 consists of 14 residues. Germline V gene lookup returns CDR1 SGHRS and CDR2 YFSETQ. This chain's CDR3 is CASSLAHTDKEAFF. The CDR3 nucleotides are TGCGCCAGCAGCTTGGCCCACACGGACAAAGAAGCTTTCTTT. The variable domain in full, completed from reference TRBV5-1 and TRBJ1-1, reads KAGVTQTPRYLIKTRGQQVTLSCSPISGHRSVSWYQQTPGQGLQFLFEYFSETQRNKGNFPGRFSGRQFSNSRSEMNVSTLELGDSALYLCASSLAHTDKEAFFGQGTRLTVV.

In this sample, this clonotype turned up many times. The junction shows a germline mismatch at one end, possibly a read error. Here the CDR3 DNA reads TGTGCCAGCTCCCCACTAACAGGGGTCGAGCAGTACTTC. Translating gives CASSPLTGVEQYF. V and J are TRBV18 and TRBJ2-7; 7 nucleotides agree with TRBD1. Germline lookup yields CDR1 KGHSH and CDR2 LQKENI. CDR3 length: 13 amino acids.

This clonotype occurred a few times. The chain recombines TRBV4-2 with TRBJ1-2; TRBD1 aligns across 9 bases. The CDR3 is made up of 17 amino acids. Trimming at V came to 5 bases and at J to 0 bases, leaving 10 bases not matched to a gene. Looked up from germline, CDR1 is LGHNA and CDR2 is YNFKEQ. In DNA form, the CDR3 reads TGTGCCAGCAGCGGATGGGACAGGGAGCCTTCTAACTATGGCTACACCTTC. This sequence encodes CASSGWDREPSNYGYTF.

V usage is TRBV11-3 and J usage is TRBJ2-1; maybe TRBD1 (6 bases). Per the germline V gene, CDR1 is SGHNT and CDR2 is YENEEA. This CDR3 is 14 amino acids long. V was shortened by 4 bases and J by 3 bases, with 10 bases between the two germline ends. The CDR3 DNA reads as TGTGCCAGCAGCTATGGGGGCTTCTACAATGAGCAGTTCTTC. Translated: CASSYGGFYNEQFF.

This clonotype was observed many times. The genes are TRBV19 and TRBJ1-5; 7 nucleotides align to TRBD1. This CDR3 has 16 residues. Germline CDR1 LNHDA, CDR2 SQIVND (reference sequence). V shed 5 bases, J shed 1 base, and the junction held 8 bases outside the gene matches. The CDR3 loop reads CASSPLDRNSNQPQHF. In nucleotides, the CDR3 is TGTGCCAGTAGTCCCTTGGACAGGAACAGCAATCAGCCCCAGCATTTT.

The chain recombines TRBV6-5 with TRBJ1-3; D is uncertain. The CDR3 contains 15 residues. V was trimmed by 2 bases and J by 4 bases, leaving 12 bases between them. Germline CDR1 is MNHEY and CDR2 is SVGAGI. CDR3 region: CASSYLRRRGNTIYF. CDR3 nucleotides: TGTGCCAGCAGTTACCTCCGGAGGCGCGGAAACACCATATATTTT.

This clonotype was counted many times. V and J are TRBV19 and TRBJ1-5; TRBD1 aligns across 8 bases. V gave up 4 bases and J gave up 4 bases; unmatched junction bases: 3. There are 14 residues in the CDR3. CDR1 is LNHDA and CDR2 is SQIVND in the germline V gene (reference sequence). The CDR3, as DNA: TGTGCCAGTAGTACCAGGACAGGGAATCAGCCCCAGCATTTT. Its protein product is CASSTRTGNQPQHF.

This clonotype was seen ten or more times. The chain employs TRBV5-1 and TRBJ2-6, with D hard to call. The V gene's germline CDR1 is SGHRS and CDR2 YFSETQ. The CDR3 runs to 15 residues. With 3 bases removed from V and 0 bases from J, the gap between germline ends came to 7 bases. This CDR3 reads CASSSPSSGANVLTF. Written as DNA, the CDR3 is TGCGCCAGCAGCTCCCCCAGCTCTGGGGCCAACGTCCTGACTTTC. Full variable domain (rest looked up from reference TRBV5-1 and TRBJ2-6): KAGVTQTPRYLIKTRGQQVTLSCSPISGHRSVSWYQQTPGQGLQFLFEYFSETQRNKGNFPGRFSGRQFSNSRSEMNVSTLELGDSALYLCASSSPSSGANVLTFGAGSRLTVL.

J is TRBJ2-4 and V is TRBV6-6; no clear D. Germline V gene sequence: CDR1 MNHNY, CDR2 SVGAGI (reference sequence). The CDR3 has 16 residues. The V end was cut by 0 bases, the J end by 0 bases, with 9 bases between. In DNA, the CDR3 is TGTGCCAGCAGTTACTCTTCGCCTATAGCCAAAAACATTCAGTACTTC. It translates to CASSYSSPIAKNIQYF.

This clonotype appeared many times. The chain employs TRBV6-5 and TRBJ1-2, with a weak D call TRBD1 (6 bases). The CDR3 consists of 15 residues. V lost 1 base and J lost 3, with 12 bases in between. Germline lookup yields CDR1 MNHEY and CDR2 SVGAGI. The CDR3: CASSYFPAGDYGYTF. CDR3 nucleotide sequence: TGTGCCAGCAGTTACTTCCCCGCAGGGGACTATGGCTACACCTTC.

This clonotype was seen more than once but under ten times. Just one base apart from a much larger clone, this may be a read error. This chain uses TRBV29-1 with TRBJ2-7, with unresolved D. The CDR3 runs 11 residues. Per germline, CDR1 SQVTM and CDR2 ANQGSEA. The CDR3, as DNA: TGCAGCGTTGCCGACTTGTACGAGCGGTACTTC. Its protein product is CSVADLYERYF.

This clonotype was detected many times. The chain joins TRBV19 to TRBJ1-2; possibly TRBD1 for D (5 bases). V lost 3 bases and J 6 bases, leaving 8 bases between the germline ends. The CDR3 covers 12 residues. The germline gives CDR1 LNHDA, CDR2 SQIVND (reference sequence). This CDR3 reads CASSMARDGYTF. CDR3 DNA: TGTGCCAGTAGTATGGCCAGGGATGGCTACACCTTC.

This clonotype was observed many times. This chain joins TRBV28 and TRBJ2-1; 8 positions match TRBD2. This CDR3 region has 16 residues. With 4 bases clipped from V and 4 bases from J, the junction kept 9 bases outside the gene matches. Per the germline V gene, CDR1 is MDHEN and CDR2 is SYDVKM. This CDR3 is CASSSLRGGSYNEQFF. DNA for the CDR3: TGTGCCAGCAGTTCGCTTCGGGGGGGGAGTTACAATGAGCAGTTCTTC.

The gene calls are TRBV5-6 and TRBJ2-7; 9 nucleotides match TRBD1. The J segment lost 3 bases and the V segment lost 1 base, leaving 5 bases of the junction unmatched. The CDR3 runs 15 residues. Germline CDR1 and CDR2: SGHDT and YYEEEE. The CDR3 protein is CASSLRDRELYEQYF. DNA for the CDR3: TGTGCCAGCAGCTTGAGGGACAGGGAGCTCTACGAGCAGTACTTC.

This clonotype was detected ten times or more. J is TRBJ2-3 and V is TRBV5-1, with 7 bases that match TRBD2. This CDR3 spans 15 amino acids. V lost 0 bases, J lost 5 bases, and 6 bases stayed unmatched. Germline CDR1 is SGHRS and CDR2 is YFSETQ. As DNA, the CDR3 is TGCGCCAGCAGCTTGGCCGGACTAGAGGGAGATACGCAGTATTTT. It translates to CASSLAGLEGDTQYF. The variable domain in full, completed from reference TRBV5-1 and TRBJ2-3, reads KAGVTQTPRYLIKTRGQQVTLSCSPISGHRSVSWYQQTPGQGLQFLFEYFSETQRNKGNFPGRFSGRQFSNSRSEMNVSTLELGDSALYLCASSLAGLEGDTQYFGPGTRLTVL.

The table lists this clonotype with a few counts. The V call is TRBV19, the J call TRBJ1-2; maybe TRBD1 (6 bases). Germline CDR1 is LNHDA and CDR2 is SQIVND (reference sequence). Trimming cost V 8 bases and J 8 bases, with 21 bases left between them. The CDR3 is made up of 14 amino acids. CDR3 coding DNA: TGTGCCAGTTCATTCATGACAGGCGGAGGAGGCTACACCTTC. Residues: CASSFMTGGGGYTF.

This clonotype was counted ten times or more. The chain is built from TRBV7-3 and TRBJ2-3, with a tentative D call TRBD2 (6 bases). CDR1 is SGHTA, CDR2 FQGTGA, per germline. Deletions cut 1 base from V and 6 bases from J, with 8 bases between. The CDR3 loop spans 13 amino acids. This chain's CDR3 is CASSLIGGDTQYF. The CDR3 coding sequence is TGTGCCAGCAGCTTAATTGGGGGGGATACGCAGTATTTT.

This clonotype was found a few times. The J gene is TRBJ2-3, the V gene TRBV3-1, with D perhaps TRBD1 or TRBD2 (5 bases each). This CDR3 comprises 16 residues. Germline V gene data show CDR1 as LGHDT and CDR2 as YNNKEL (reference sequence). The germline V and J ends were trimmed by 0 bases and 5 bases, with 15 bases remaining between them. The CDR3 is CASSQDRGPGGDTQYF. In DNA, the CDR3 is TGTGCCAGCAGCCAAGATAGGGGCCCTGGAGGAGATACGCAGTATTTT.

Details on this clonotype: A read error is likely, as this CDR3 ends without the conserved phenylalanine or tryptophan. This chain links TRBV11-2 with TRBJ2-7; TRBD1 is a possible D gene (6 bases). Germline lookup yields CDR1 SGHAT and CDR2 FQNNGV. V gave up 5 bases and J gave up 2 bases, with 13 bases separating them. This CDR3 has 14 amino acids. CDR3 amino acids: CASSLGGGPYEQYS. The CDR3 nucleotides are TGTGCCAGCAGCCTTGGGGGCGGTCCCTACGAGCAGTACTCC.

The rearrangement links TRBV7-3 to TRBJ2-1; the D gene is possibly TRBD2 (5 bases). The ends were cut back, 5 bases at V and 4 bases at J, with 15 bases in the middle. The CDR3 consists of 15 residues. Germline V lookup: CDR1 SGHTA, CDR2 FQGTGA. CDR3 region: CASSRTDSQYNEQFF. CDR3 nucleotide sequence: TGTGCCAGCAGCCGAACGGACTCCCAATACAATGAGCAGTTCTTC.

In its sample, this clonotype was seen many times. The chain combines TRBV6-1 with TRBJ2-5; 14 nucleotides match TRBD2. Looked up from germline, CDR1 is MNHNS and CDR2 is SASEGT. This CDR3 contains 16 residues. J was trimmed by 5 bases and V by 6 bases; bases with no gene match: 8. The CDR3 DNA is TGTGCCAGCAGCCCCCGCCGACTAGCGGGGGGGGAGACCCAGTACTTC. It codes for CASSPRRLAGGETQYF.

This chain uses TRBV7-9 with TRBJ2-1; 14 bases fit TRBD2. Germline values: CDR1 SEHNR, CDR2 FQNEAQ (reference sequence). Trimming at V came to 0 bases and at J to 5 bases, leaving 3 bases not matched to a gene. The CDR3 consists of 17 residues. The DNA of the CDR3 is TGTGCCAGCAGCTTAGCGGGGACTAGCGGGGGTCACAATGAGCAGTTCTTC. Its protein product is CASSLAGTSGGHNEQFF.

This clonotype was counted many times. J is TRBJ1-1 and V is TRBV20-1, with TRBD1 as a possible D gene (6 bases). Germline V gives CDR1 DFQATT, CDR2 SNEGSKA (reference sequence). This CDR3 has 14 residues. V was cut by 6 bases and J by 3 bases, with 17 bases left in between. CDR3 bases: TGCAGTGCCCCCGAGGGGAGGGGGTACACTGAAGCTTTCTTT. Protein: CSAPEGRGYTEAFF.

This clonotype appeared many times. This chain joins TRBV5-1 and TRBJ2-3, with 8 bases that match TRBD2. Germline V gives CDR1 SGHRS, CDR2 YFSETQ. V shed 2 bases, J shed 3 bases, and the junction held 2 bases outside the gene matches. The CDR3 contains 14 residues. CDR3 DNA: TGCGCCAGCAGCTTCGGGACTAGTACAGATACGCAGTATTTT. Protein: CASSFGTSTDTQYF.

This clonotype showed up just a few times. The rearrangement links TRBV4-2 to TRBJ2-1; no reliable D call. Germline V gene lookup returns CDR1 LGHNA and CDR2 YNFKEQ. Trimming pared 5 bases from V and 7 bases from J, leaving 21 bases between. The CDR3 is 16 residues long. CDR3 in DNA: TGTGCCAGCAGCTCCTACGGCCACGAAAGGGAAAATGAGCAGTTCTTC. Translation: CASSSYGHERENEQFF.